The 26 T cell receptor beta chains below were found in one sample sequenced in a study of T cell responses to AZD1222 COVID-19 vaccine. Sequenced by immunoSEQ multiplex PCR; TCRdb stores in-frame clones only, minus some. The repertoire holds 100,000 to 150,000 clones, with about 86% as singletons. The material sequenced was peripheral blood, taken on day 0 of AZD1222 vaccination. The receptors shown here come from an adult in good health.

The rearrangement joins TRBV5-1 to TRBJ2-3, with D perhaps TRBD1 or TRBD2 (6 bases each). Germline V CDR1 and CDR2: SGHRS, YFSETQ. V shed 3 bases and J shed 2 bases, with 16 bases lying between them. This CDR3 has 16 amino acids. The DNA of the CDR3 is TGCGCCAGCAGCTCGGGGACTCAGGGGTTCACAGATACGCAGTATTTT. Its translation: CASSSGTQGFTDTQYF.

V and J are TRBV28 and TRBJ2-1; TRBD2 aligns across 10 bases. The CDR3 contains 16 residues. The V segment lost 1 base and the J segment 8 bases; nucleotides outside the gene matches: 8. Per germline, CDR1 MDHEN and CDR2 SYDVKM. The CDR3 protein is CASSLLASGSRHEQFF. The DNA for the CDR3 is TGTGCCAGCAGTTTATTGGCTAGCGGGAGTCGTCATGAGCAGTTCTTC. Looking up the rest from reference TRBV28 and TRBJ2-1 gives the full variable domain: DVKVTQSSRYLVKRTGEKVFLECVQDMDHENMFWYRQDPGLGLRLIYFSYDVKMKEKGDIPEGYSVSREKKERFSLILESASTNQTSMYLCASSLLASGSRHEQFFGPGTRLTVL.

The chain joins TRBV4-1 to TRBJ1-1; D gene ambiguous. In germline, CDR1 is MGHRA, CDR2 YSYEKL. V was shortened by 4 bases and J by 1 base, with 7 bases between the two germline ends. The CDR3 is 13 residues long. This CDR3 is CASSPQANTEAFF. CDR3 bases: TGCGCCAGCAGCCCACAAGCGAACACTGAAGCTTTCTTT.

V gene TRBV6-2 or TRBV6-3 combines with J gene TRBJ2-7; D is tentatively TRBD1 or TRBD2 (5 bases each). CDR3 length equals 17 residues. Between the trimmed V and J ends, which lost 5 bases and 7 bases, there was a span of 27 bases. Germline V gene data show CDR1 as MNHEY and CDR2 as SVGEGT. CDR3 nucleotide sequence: TGTGCCAGCAGTAGGGGACCTATAAGTTCCCTACGCTTAGAGCAGTACTTC. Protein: CASSRGPISSLRLEQYF.

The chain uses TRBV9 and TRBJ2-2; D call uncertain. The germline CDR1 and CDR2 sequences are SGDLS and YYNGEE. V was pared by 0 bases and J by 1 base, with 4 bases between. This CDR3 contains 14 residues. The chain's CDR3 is CASSVGWNTGELFF. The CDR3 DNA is TGTGCCAGCAGCGTAGGCTGGAACACCGGGGAGCTGTTTTTT.

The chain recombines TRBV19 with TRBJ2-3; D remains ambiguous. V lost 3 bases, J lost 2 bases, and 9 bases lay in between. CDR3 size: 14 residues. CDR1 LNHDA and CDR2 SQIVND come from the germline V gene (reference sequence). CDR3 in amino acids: CASSITSPTDTQYF. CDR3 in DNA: TGTGCCAGTAGTATCACCTCCCCCACAGATACGCAGTATTTT.

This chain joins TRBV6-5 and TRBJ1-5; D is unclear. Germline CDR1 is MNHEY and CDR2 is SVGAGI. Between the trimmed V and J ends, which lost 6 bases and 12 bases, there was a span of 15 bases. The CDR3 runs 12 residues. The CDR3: CASSPDLIRQHF. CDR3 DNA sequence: TGTGCCAGCAGCCCCGACCTAATCCGCCAGCATTTT.

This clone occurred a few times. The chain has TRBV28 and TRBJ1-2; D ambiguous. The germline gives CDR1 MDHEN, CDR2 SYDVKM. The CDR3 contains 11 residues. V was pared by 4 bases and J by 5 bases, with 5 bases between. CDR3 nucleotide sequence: TGTGCCAGCAGTTACCCGTATGGCTACACCTTC. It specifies CASSYPYGYTF.

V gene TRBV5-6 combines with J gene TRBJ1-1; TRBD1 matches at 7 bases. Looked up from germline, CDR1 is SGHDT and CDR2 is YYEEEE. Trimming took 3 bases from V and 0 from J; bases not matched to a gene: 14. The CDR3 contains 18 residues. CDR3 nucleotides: TGTGCCAGCAGCTCCCCAGGGGGTGCGCGTGTGATGAACACTGAAGCTTTCTTT. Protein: CASSSPGGARVMNTEAFF.

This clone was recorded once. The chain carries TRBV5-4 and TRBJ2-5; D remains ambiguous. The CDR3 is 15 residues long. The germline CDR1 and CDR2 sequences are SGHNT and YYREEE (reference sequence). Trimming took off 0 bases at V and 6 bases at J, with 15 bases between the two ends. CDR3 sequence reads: CASSLGAGPGQTQYF. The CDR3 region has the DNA TGTGCCAGCAGCTTGGGGGCCGGACCGGGTCAGACCCAGTACTTC.

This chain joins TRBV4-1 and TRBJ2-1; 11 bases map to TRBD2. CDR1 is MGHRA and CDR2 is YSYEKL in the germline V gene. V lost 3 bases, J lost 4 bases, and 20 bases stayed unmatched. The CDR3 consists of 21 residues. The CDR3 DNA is TGCGCCAGCAGCCATAGGTCGGCAGGCGGCTCCGGGACTAGCGGATACAATGAGCAGTTCTTC. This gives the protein CASSHRSAGGSGTSGYNEQFF.

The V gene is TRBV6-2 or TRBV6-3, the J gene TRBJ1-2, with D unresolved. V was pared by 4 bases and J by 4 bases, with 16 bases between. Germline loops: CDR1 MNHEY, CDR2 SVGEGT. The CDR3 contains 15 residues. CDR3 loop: CASSSTGGEIYGYTF. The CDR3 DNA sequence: TGTGCCAGCAGTTCCACCGGCGGGGAAATCTATGGCTACACCTTC.

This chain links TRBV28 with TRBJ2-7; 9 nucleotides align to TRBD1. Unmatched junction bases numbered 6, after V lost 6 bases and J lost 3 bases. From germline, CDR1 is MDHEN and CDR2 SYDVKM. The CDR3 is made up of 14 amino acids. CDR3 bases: TGTGCCAGCAGCCGGACAGGGGTAAGCTACGAGCAGTACTTC. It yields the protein CASSRTGVSYEQYF.

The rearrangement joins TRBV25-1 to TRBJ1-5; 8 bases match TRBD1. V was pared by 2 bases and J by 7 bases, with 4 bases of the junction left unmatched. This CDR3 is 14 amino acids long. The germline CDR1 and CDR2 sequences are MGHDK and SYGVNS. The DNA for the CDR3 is TGTGCCAGCAGTGAAGGGGCAGGGGGCCAGCCCCAGCATTTT. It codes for CASSEGAGGQPQHF.

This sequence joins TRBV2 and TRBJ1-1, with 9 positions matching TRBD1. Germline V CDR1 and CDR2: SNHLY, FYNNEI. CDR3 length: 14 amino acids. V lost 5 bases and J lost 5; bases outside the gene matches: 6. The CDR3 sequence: CASSKDRGETEAFF. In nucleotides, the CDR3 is TGTGCCAGCAGTAAGGACAGGGGAGAAACTGAAGCTTTCTTT.

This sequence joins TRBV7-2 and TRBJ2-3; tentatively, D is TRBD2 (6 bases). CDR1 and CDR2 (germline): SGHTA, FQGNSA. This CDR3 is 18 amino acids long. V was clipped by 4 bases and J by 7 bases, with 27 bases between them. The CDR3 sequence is CASSSSLVGRTLKNTQYF. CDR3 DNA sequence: TGTGCCAGCAGCTCAAGTTTGGTGGGGAGGACTCTTAAAAATACGCAGTATTTT.

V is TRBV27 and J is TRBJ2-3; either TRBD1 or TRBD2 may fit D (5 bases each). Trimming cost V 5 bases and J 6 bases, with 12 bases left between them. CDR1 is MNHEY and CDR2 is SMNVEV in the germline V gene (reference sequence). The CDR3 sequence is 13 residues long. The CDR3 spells CASSQGTGDTQYF. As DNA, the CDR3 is TGTGCCAGCAGTCAAGGGACGGGGGATACGCAGTATTTT.

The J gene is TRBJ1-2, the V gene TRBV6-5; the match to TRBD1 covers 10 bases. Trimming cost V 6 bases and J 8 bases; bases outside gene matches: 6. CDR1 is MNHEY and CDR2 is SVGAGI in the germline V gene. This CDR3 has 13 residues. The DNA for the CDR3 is TGTGCCAGCAGACGACAGGGGGCAAACGGCTACACCTTC. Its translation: CASRRQGANGYTF.

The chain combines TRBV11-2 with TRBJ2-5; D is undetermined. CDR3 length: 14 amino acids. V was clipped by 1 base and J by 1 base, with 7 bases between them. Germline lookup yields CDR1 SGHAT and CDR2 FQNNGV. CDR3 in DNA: TGTGCCAGCAGCTTAGGGTCGACCCAAGAGACCCAGTACTTC. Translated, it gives CASSLGSTQETQYF. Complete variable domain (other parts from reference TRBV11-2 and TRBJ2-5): EAGVAQSPRYKIIEKRQSVAFWCNPISGHATLYWYQQILGQGPKLLIQFQNNGVVDDSQLPKDRFSAERLKGVDSTLKIQPAKLEDSAVYLCASSLGSTQETQYFGPGTRLLVL.

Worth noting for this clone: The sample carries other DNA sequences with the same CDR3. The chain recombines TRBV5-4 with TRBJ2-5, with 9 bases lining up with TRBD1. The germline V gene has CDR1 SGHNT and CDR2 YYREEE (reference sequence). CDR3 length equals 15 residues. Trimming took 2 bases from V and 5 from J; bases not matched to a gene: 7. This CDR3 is CASSLQGAGEETQYF. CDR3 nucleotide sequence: TGTGCCAGCAGCTTACAGGGGGCGGGGGAGGAGACCCAGTACTTC.

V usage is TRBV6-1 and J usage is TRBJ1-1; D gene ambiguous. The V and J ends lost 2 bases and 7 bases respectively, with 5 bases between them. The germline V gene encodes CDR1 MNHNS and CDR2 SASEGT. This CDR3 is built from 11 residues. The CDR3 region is CASSEYGEAFF. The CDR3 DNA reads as TGTGCCAGCAGTGAATATGGTGAAGCTTTCTTT.

CDR3 DNA: TGTGCCAGCAGCTCAACCTCGTCGGGGTACGAGCAGTACTTC. Translation gives CASSSTSSGYEQYF. This chain connects TRBV6-6 to TRBJ2-7, with D possibly being TRBD2 (5 bases). Deletions cut 6 bases from V and 4 bases from J, with 16 bases between. The CDR3 totals 14 residues. Germline CDR1 reads MNHNY; CDR2 reads SVGAGI (reference sequence).

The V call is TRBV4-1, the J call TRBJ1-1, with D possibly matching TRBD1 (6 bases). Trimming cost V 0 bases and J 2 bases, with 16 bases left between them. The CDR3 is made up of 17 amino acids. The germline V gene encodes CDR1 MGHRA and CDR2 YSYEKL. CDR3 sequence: CASSQDRGTRGNTEAFF. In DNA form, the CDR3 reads TGCGCCAGCAGCCAAGATAGGGGGACGAGGGGAAACACTGAAGCTTTCTTT.

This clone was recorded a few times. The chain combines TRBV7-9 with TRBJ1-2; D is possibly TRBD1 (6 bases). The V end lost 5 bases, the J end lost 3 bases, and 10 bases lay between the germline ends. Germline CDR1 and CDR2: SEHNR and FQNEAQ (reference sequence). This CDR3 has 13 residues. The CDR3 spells CASSRGGYYGYTF. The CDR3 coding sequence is TGTGCCAGCAGCCGAGGGGGGTACTATGGCTACACCTTC.

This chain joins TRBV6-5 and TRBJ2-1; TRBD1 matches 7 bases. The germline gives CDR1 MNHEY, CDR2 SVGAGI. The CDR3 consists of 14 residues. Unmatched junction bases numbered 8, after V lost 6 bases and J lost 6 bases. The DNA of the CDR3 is TGTGCCAGCAGGGTTCGGGACAGACCCAATGAGCAGTTCTTC. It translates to CASRVRDRPNEQFF.

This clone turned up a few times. The CDR3 loop reads CASSQGSTGELFF. The CDR3 nucleotides are TGCGCCAGCAGCCAAGGGTCAACCGGGGAGCTGTTTTTT. The V call is TRBV4-1, the J call TRBJ2-2; D uncertain. Trimming left V 1 base short and J 5 bases short, with 5 bases between. From germline, CDR1 is MGHRA and CDR2 YSYEKL. The CDR3 is 13 residues long.